The present entry profiles one T cell receptor (beta chain) with its context. The antigen remains unidentified. The sample is drawn from a study of T cell repertoires in cytomegalovirus infection. The ends lost 0 bases at V and 7 bases at J; junction bases unmatched: 8. This CDR3 spans 16 amino acids. The germline V gene has CDR1 SGHTA and CDR2 FQGNSA. One entry per CDR3 protein, called by TCRdb with MiXCR from the reads. The table lists about 330,000 distinct CDR3 sequences, roughly 36% of them singletons. This sequence joins TRBV7-2 and TRBJ2-1, with TRBD2 matching over 8 bases. This TCR was sampled from a human donor in good health (CMV status not recorded). Some clones in this sample may be carry-over from other donors' samples. The starting material was cultured PBMCs, obtained from culture after CMV antigen stimulation. The chain's CDR3 is CASSLAGREVWNEQFF. The CDR3 DNA follows: TGTGCCAGCAGCTTAGCTGGGCGGGAGGTTTGGAATGAGCAGTTCTTC.